The 29 T cell receptor beta chains below were found in one sample sequenced in a study of blood T cell repertoires in COVID-19 (TCRdb year 2020). Libraries were built with the immunoSEQ multiplex PCR assay. The immuneACCESS repertoire file appears here via TCRdb, limited to in-frame rearrangements. These files lack a portion of the clones; in checked studies, under half of the deficit traces to unresolved V genes, and the cause of the others is not known. Within this sample are 200,000 to 300,000 clones, with approximately 88% of them counted one time only. The top ten clonotypes cover 3.1% of the sample. Sequencing was carried out using PBMCs or T cells enriched from blood (not recorded which). The origin of the receptors is a woman in her thirties or forties who had been exposed to COVID-19.

The V gene is TRBV3-1 (or the pseudogene TRBV3-2), the J gene TRBJ1-2; D remains ambiguous. Germline CDR1 reads LGHDT; CDR2 reads YNNKEL (reference sequence). The CDR3 spans 16 residues. V shed 4 bases and J shed 0 bases, with 15 bases lying between them. CDR3 sequence: CASSLVGGFSNYGYTF. The DNA of the CDR3 is TGTGCCAGCAGCCTTGTTGGCGGGTTTTCTAACTATGGCTACACCTTC.

This clone was observed a few times. One end of the junction does not line up with germline, which may come from a read error. The chain links TRBV5-1 to TRBJ2-5; TRBD2 matches 12 bases. Germline CDR1 SGHRS, CDR2 YFSETQ. CDR3 length equals 16 residues. This CDR3 is CASTREGLAGQETQYF. In DNA, the CDR3 is TGTGCCAGCACCAGGGAAGGACTAGCGGGGCAAGAGACCCAGTACTTC.

The chain employs TRBV6-5 and TRBJ1-1, with 7 bases lining up with TRBD1. The CDR3 sequence is 15 residues long. With V trimmed by 6 bases and J by 3 bases, 10 bases remained unmatched. CDR1 MNHEY and CDR2 SVGAGI come from the germline V gene. The DNA of the CDR3 is TGTGCCAGCAGACCAGGGGGTGCGGGGTACACTGAAGCTTTCTTT. This gives the protein CASRPGGAGYTEAFF.

Only one count was recorded for this clone. This chain uses TRBV5-1 with TRBJ1-1; D gene uncertain. The germline V gene encodes CDR1 SGHRS and CDR2 YFSETQ. The CDR3 runs 14 residues. V shed 0 bases and J shed 4 bases, with 10 bases lying between them. For the CDR3, the DNA is TGCGCCAGCAGCTTGGCACAGATGGCCACTGAAGCTTTCTTT. Translation gives CASSLAQMATEAFF.

This chain connects TRBV19 to TRBJ1-1; D not certain. The ends were cut back, 5 bases at V and 3 bases at J, with 16 bases in the middle. Germline V gene lookup returns CDR1 LNHDA and CDR2 SQIVND (reference sequence). This CDR3 spans 15 amino acids. Here the CDR3 reads CASSFGRLLDTEAFF. DNA for the CDR3: TGTGCCAGTAGTTTCGGTCGCCTGTTGGACACTGAAGCTTTCTTT.

The genes are TRBV4-3 and TRBJ2-1; 10 positions agree with TRBD1. The CDR3 extends over 16 amino acids. V shed 0 bases, J shed 6 bases, and the junction held 5 bases outside the gene matches. In germline, CDR1 is LGHNA, CDR2 YSLEER. The DNA for the CDR3 is TGCGCCAGCAGCCAAGATGGGGGGACAGGGGCCAATGAGCAGTTCTTC. Its translation is CASSQDGGTGANEQFF.

The chain couples TRBV6-2 or TRBV6-3 to TRBJ1-2; 9 bases match TRBD1. CDR1 is MNHEY and CDR2 is SVGEGT in the germline V gene. The length of the CDR3 is 16 residues. Trimming at V came to 2 bases and at J to 8 bases, leaving 12 bases not matched to a gene. This CDR3 reads CASSYPLTGGYGGYTF. The CDR3 coding sequence is TGTGCCAGCAGTTACCCTCTGACAGGGGGTTACGGAGGCTACACCTTC.

V and J are TRBV7-2 and TRBJ2-5; TRBD2 matches at 7 bases. Losses at the gene ends were 4 bases for V and 1 base for J; bases not matched to a gene: 15. The CDR3 has 18 amino acids. CDR1 is SGHTA and CDR2 is FQGNSA in the germline V gene. The CDR3 loop is CASSSSPGGGVVQETQYF. The CDR3 bases are TGTGCCAGCAGCTCCTCCCCTGGGGGGGGAGTGGTCCAAGAGACCCAGTACTTC.

The V gene is TRBV5-6, the J gene TRBJ1-5; D is unresolved. Germline V CDR1 and CDR2: SGHDT, YYEEEE. The CDR3 is 14 residues long. V gave up 1 base and J gave up 2 bases, with 7 bases separating them. The DNA for the CDR3 is TGTGCCAGCAGCTTGTACGGGGGCAATCAGCCCCAGCATTTT. Translating it yields CASSLYGGNQPQHF.

The chain carries TRBV20-1 and TRBJ1-2; D remains unclear. Germline V gene lookup returns CDR1 DFQATT and CDR2 SNEGSKA (reference sequence). V was trimmed by 3 bases and J by 4 bases, leaving 6 bases between them. This CDR3 has 11 amino acids. The CDR3 sequence is CSASVAYGYTF. The CDR3 bases are TGCAGTGCTAGTGTGGCCTATGGCTACACCTTC.

This rearrangement joins TRBV5-1 to TRBJ2-2; D uncertain. This CDR3 is 12 amino acids long. Per the germline V gene, CDR1 is SGHRS and CDR2 is YFSETQ. The V gene lost 3 bases and the J gene lost 3 bases, with 3 bases spanning the gap. The CDR3, as DNA: TGCGCCAGCAGCTCATACACCGGGGAGCTGTTTTTT. This codes for CASSSYTGELFF.

The chain links TRBV7-8 to TRBJ1-1, with D uncertain. The V end lost 3 bases, the J end lost 1 base, and 21 bases lay between the germline ends. The CDR3 spans 18 residues. The germline V gene has CDR1 SGHVS and CDR2 FQNEAQ. DNA for the CDR3: TGTGCCAGCAGCTTTTTATACCTTGGTGTCAGACAGAACACTGAAGCTTTCTTT. Protein: CASSFLYLGVRQNTEAFF.

This chain links TRBV28 with TRBJ2-2; possibly TRBD2 for D (6 bases). Trimming cost V 8 bases and J 1 base, with 8 bases left between them. CDR3 length equals 13 residues. CDR1 is MDHEN, CDR2 SYDVKM, per germline. The CDR3 DNA sequence: TGTGCCAGCCATAGCGGGAACACCGGGGAGCTGTTTTTT. This codes for CASHSGNTGELFF. Complete variable domain (other parts from reference TRBV28 and TRBJ2-2): DVKVTQSSRYLVKRTGEKVFLECVQDMDHENMFWYRQDPGLGLRLIYFSYDVKMKEKGDIPEGYSVSREKKERFSLILESASTNQTSMYLCASHSGNTGELFFGEGSRLTVL.

This sequence joins TRBV18 and TRBJ1-1; a weak D match, TRBD1 (6 bases). Germline V gene sequence: CDR1 KGHSH, CDR2 LQKENI. Trimming cost V 2 bases and J 10 bases, with 14 bases left between them. CDR3 length: 13 amino acids. As DNA, the CDR3 is TGTGCCAGCTCACCAGAACAGGGTCAGGTAGCTTTCTTT. Amino acid sequence: CASSPEQGQVAFF. Based on the CDR3 plus reference TRBV18 and TRBJ1-1, the full variable domain is NAGVMQNPRHLVRRRGQEARLRCSPMKGHSHVYWYRQLPEEGLKFMVYLQKENIIDESGMPKERFSAEFPKEGPSILRIQQVVRGDSAAYFCASSPEQGQVAFFGQGTRLTVV.

V usage is TRBV27 and J usage is TRBJ1-1; D is undetermined. CDR3 length equals 14 residues. Germline CDR1 reads MNHEY; CDR2 reads SMNVEV (reference sequence). V was cut by 1 base and J by 1 base, with 7 bases left in between. The CDR3 bases are TGTGCCAGCAGTTTATACCCAGGGAACACTGAAGCTTTCTTT. It translates to CASSLYPGNTEAFF.

This rearrangement joins TRBV5-5 to TRBJ2-5, with TRBD1 matching over 9 bases. The germline V gene encodes CDR1 SGHKS and CDR2 YYEKEE (reference sequence). The CDR3 is made up of 14 amino acids. The trim removed 4 bases at V and 3 bases at J, leaving 4 bases unmatched. The CDR3 nucleotides are TGTGCCAGCAGCGGGACAGGGTGGAAAGAGACCCAGTACTTC. This sequence encodes CASSGTGWKETQYF.

The chain couples TRBV28 to TRBJ2-7; D may be TRBD1 (6 bases). This CDR3 contains 11 residues. Germline V gene lookup returns CDR1 MDHEN and CDR2 SYDVKM. V lost 9 bases to trimming and J lost 3 bases, with 9 bases between them. The CDR3 DNA reads TGTGCCAGTACAGGGCTCTACGAGCAGTACTTC. This translates into CASTGLYEQYF.

The rearrangement joins TRBV4-1 to TRBJ1-2; a possible D gene is TRBD1 (5 bases). Germline V CDR1 and CDR2: MGHRA, YSYEKL. This CDR3 contains 13 residues. The V end lost 1 base, the J end lost 8 bases, and 11 bases lay between the germline ends. The CDR3 DNA reads TGCGCCAGCAGCCAAGCAACAGGCCGCGGCTACACCTTC. Its translation is CASSQATGRGYTF.

This chain links TRBV18 with TRBJ2-3; 15 nucleotides match TRBD2. Germline V lookup: CDR1 KGHSH, CDR2 LQKENI. Losses at the gene ends were 6 bases for V and 2 bases for J; bases not matched to a gene: 12. This CDR3 has 19 residues. The CDR3 protein is CASSRPGTSGGCLTDTQYF. CDR3 bases: TGTGCCAGCTCGCGACCCGGGACTAGCGGGGGGTGCCTCACAGATACGCAGTATTTT.

This clone was recorded once. The chain links TRBV3-1 (or the pseudogene TRBV3-2) to TRBJ1-1; 8 positions agree with TRBD1. The CDR3 runs to 15 residues. Germline values: CDR1 LGHDT, CDR2 YNNKEL (reference sequence). V was pared by 4 bases and J by 1 base, with 5 bases of the junction left unmatched. The CDR3 spells CASSRPGTGNTEAFF. In DNA, the CDR3 is TGTGCCAGCAGCCGACCCGGGACAGGGAACACTGAAGCTTTCTTT.

This chain links TRBV5-8 with TRBJ2-3, with 10 positions matching TRBD2. The ends lost 2 bases at V and 1 base at J; junction bases unmatched: 4. The CDR3 covers 16 residues. From germline, CDR1 is SGHTS and CDR2 YDEGEE. CDR3 amino acids: CASSFGLAGGTDTQYF. The CDR3 DNA is TGTGCCAGCAGCTTTGGGCTAGCGGGGGGCACAGATACGCAGTATTTT. The variable domain in full, completed from reference TRBV5-8 and TRBJ2-3, reads EAGVTQSPTHLIKTRGQQATLRCSPISGHTSVYWYQQALGLGLQFLLWYDEGEERNRGNFPPRFSGRQFPNYSSELNVNALELEDSALYLCASSFGLAGGTDTQYFGPGTRLTVL.

The rearrangement joins TRBV6-6 to TRBJ2-5; D gene unclear. The CDR3 consists of 13 residues. Germline V gives CDR1 MNHNY, CDR2 SVGAGI (reference sequence). Trimming stripped 2 bases from V and 2 bases from J, with 6 bases between. CDR3: CASSYAHQETQYF. The CDR3 nucleotides are TGTGCCAGCAGTTACGCACATCAAGAGACCCAGTACTTC.

This chain links TRBV28 with TRBJ1-5; D not certain. CDR3 length: 12 amino acids. V gave up 1 base and J gave up 7 bases, with 5 bases separating them. CDR1 MDHEN and CDR2 SYDVKM come from the germline V gene. The CDR3 protein is CASSLSKQPQHF. In DNA, the CDR3 is TGTGCCAGCAGTTTATCTAAACAGCCCCAGCATTTT.

For the CDR3, the DNA is TGTGCCAGCAGTGGGTTCACCGGGACTAGCGGTGGCTACAATGAGCAGTTCTTC. Its protein is CASSGFTGTSGGYNEQFF. This chain joins TRBV25-1 and TRBJ2-1; 11 nucleotides align to TRBD2. From germline, CDR1 is MGHDK and CDR2 SYGVNS. This CDR3 is built from 18 residues. Trimming cost V 4 bases and J 3 bases; bases outside gene matches: 11.

The chain joins TRBV28 to TRBJ2-7, with TRBD1 as a possible D gene (6 bases). The CDR3 loop spans 16 amino acids. The V gene lost 3 bases and the J gene lost 0 bases, with 15 bases spanning the gap. Germline V CDR1 and CDR2: MDHEN, SYDVKM. The CDR3 loop reads CASSFGDTFNSYEQYF. The CDR3 DNA is TGTGCCAGCAGTTTCGGGGACACATTTAACTCCTACGAGCAGTACTTC.

This chain connects TRBV29-1 to TRBJ1-2; D not resolved. Germline assignment: CDR1 SQVTM and CDR2 ANQGSEA. V was trimmed by 5 bases and J by 7 bases, leaving 14 bases between them. The CDR3 loop spans 12 amino acids. CDR3 DNA: TGCAGCGTTAGGGAGGGTCCGTCTGGCTACACCTTC. It codes for CSVREGPSGYTF.

This clone was recorded only once. The CDR3 DNA sequence: TGCGCCAGCAGCTTGGGAACAGGAGTTCTTGCCTACGAGCAGTACTTC. Amino acid sequence: CASSLGTGVLAYEQYF. This chain joins TRBV5-1 and TRBJ2-7; tentative D call: TRBD1 (5 bases). Trimming removed 0 bases at V and 2 bases at J, with 15 bases between. This CDR3 spans 16 amino acids. Germline V gene lookup returns CDR1 SGHRS and CDR2 YFSETQ.

The chain uses TRBV7-9 and TRBJ2-5; TRBD1 matches 10 bases. With 5 bases clipped from V and 3 bases from J, the junction kept 9 bases outside the gene matches. The CDR3 has 16 residues. Germline values: CDR1 SEHNR, CDR2 FQNEAQ (reference sequence). The CDR3 reads CASSPLDRGREETQYF. CDR3 coding DNA: TGTGCCAGCAGCCCCTTAGACAGGGGGCGGGAAGAGACCCAGTACTTC.

Points on this clone: This CDR3 is also generated by other DNA sequences in the sample. V is TRBV11-2 and J is TRBJ1-6; D unclear. Germline lookup yields CDR1 SGHAT and CDR2 FQNNGV. This CDR3 comprises 15 residues. Trimming removed 1 base from V and 0 bases from J, with 4 bases in between. CDR3 amino acids: CASSLGSSYNSPLHF. The CDR3 DNA follows: TGTGCCAGCAGCTTAGGCAGCTCCTATAATTCACCCCTCCACTTT.